Described below is a single T cell receptor beta chain sequence and its context. The germline CDR1 and CDR2 sequences are LNHDA and SQIVND (reference sequence). Trimming took 6 bases from V and 2 from J, leaving 14 bases between them. This CDR3 spans 14 amino acids. This table comes from immunoSEQ multiplex PCR, and its TCRdb copy is limited to in-frame clones, with some not included. The table includes 35,000 to 45,000 clones, around 92% detected once. The data derive from a study of OX40 agonist ivuxolimab in advanced cancers. Study as a whole: The mean age was approximately 60 years, ranging from 23 to 79, with approximately 85% of participants male.

Sequenced material: CD4+ or CD8+ T cells sorted from blood, taken in a trial of the OX40 agonist ivuxolimab. This clonotype originated in an adult with an advanced solid tumor such as melanoma, head and neck, liver or kidney cancer. This chain links TRBV19 with TRBJ2-7; D might be TRBD1 or TRBD2, each matching 5 bases. CDR3 sequence reads: CASRAGSGTYEQYF. The CDR3 coding sequence is TGTGCCAGTAGGGCAGGGTCCGGGACCTACGAGCAGTACTTC.